The clone carrying this TCR beta chain was seen only a few times. The data belong to a study of human T cells and chemical hapten exposure. Noted time point: pre-sensitization, week 0. Treatment described: therapeutic diphenylcyclopropenone sensitization with weekly scalp DPC. The study used a library that attached unique molecular identifiers to individual cDNA molecules. TCRdb reanalysed the RACE reads using MiXCR and keeps one entry per CDR3 protein. In the table there are some 400,000 distinct CDR3 sequences, approximately 5.1% of which are singletons. The input for sequencing was whole blood, taken in connection with sensitization to the hapten diphenylcyclopropenone (DPC). This TCR was recovered from a woman in her 50s with alopecia areata. Some clones in this sample may be carry-over from other donors' samples.

The CDR3 nucleotides are TGTGCCAGCAGCCCCCCCCTCACTGGGAGCTCCTACAATGAGCAGTTCTTC. This translates into CASSPPLTGSSYNEQFF. The V call is TRBV7-2, the J call TRBJ2-1, with D possibly matching TRBD2 (5 bases). The length of the CDR3 is 17 residues. Germline CDR1 reads SGHTA; CDR2 reads FQGNSA. The germline V and J ends were trimmed by 5 bases and 0 bases, with 17 bases remaining between them. The variable domain in full, completed from reference TRBV7-2 and TRBJ2-1, reads GAGVSQSPSNKVTEKGKDVELRCDPISGHTALYWYRQSLGQGLEFLIYFQGNSAPDKSGLPSDRFSAERTGGSVSTLTIQRTQQEDSAVYLCASSPPLTGSSYNEQFFGPGTRLTVL.